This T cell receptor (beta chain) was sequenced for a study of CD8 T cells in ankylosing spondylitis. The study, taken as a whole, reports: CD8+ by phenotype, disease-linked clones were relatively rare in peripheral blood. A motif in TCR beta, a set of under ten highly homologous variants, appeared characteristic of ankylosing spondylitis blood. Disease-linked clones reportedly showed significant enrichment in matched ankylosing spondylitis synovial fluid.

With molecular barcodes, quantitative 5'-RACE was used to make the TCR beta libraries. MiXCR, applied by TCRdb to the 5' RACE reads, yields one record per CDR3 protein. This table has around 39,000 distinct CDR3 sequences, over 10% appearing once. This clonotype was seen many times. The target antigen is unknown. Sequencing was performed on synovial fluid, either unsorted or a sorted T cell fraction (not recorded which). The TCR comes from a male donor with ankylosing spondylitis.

The CDR3 is CASRTSGRDTGELFF. CDR3 nucleotide sequence: TGTGCCAGCAGGACTAGCGGGAGGGACACCGGGGAGCTGTTTTTT. The V call is TRBV28, the J call TRBJ2-2, with 14 bases matching TRBD2. This CDR3 spans 15 amino acids. The V gene end was trimmed by 6 bases and the J gene end by 3 bases; junction bases not matched to a gene: 0. CDR1 is MDHEN and CDR2 is SYDVKM in the germline V gene.